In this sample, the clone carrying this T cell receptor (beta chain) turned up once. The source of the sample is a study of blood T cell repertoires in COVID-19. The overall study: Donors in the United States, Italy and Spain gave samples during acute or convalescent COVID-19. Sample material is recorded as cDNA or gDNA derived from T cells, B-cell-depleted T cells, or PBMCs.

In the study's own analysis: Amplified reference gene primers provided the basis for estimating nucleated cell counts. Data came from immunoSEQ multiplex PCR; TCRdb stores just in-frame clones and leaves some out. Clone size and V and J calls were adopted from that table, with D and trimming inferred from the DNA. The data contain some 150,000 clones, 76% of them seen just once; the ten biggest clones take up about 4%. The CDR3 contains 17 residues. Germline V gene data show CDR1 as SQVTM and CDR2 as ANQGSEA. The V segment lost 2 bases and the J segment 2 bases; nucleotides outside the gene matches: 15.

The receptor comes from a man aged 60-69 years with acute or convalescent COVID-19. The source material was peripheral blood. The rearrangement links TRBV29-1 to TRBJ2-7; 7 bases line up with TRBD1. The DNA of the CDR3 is TGCAGCGTTGAACGGGCCCCCGCGGCCGGGACAGCCTACGAGCAGTACTTC. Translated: CSVERAPAAGTAYEQYF.